Here is one T cell receptor beta chain with its context. V lost 5 bases, J lost 6 bases, and 3 bases stayed unmatched. There are 13 residues in the CDR3. Germline lookup yields CDR1 SGHVS and CDR2 FQNEAQ. Method: immunoSEQ multiplex PCR; TCRdb's copy keeps in-frame clones and lacks some. The sample holds some 89,000 clones, roughly two thirds seen once. The source of the sample is a study of shared clonotypes between healthy human individuals. Overall study context: Each donor had three CD4 naive, three CD4 memory, two CD8 naive and one CD8 memory plate.

Sequencing was carried out using memory CD8+ T cells sorted from blood. Indicated subset: CD45RO+ cells pooled with CCR7-negative TemRA cells. The V gene is TRBV7-8, the J gene TRBJ2-1, with 8 bases fitting TRBD1. The TCR sequence derives from a man aged 30-40 years in good health. In DNA, the CDR3 is TGTGCCAGCAGCACAGGACAGGGCAATGAGCAGTTCTTC. The encoded protein is CASSTGQGNEQFF.